The rows below give T cell receptor beta chains drawn from one sample of a study of brain T cells in children with intractable seizures. Method: immunoSEQ multiplex PCR; TCRdb's copy keeps in-frame clones and lacks some. In the table there are 110,000 or so clones, approximately 94% of which are singletons. Sequencing was performed on peripheral blood, taken at surgery. These receptors came from a boy in the first two years of life with hemimegalencephaly and intractable seizures. Each CDR3 is given with its conserved first and last residue. Each record gives: D gene, clone size, J gene, V gene, CDR3 protein, CDR3 DNA. The D gene is left open where the match is weak. A row's size may be missing; if present it is once, few, many or a size class.

d_call: .; clone_size: .; j_call: TRBJ2-7; v_call: TRBV18; cdr3_aa: CASSPNRPSYEQYF; cdr3_nt: TGTGCCAGCTCACCAAACAGACCCTCCTACGAGCAGTACTTC
d_call: .; clone_size: .; j_call: TRBJ1-5; v_call: TRBV28; cdr3_aa: CASRDTGTRVPQHF; cdr3_nt: TGTGCCAGCAGAGACACAGGTACACGGGTGCCCCAGCATTTT
d_call: .; clone_size: .; j_call: TRBJ2-7; v_call: TRBV28; cdr3_aa: CASSLRREPLPYEQYF; cdr3_nt: TGTGCCAGCAGTTTACGGAGGGAGCCCCTACCCTACGAGCAGTACTTC
d_call: TRBD1; clone_size: .; j_call: TRBJ2-7; v_call: TRBV4-3; cdr3_aa: CASSQDVGTGDYEQYF; cdr3_nt: TGCGCCAGCAGCCAAGATGTGGGGACAGGGGACTACGAGCAGTACTTC
d_call: .; clone_size: .; j_call: TRBJ1-4; v_call: TRBV28; cdr3_aa: CASKWGPNEKLFF; cdr3_nt: TGTGCCAGCAAATGGGGACCAAATGAAAAACTGTTTTTT
d_call: TRBD2; clone_size: few; j_call: TRBJ2-7; v_call: TRBV18; cdr3_aa: CASSPLGGRFPSYEQYF; cdr3_nt: TGTGCCAGCTCACCGCTGGGGGGGAGGTTCCCCTCCTACGAGCAGTACTTC
d_call: .; clone_size: .; j_call: TRBJ2-3; v_call: TRBV9; cdr3_aa: CASSETGSDTQYF; cdr3_nt: TGTGCCAGCAGCGAAACGGGATCAGATACGCAGTATTTT
d_call: .; clone_size: once; j_call: TRBJ2-4; v_call: TRBV12-3/TRBV12-4; cdr3_aa: CASSLLAKNIQYF; cdr3_nt: TGTGCCAGCAGTTTACTAGCCAAAAACATTCAGTACTTC
d_call: TRBD2; clone_size: few; j_call: TRBJ2-1; v_call: TRBV27; cdr3_aa: CATGTSGHNEQFF; cdr3_nt: TGTGCCACCGGGACTAGCGGACACAATGAGCAGTTCTTC
d_call: .; clone_size: .; j_call: TRBJ1-1; v_call: TRBV5-6; cdr3_aa: CASSRGLNTEAFF; cdr3_nt: TGTGCCAGCAGCCGGGGTTTGAACACTGAAGCTTTCTTT
d_call: .; clone_size: .; j_call: TRBJ1-1; v_call: TRBV27; cdr3_aa: CASSFWGSEAFF; cdr3_nt: TGTGCCAGCAGTTTTTGGGGCTCTGAAGCTTTCTTT
d_call: TRBD1; clone_size: .; j_call: TRBJ1-3; v_call: TRBV5-8; cdr3_aa: CASSLVVRQGGNTIYF; cdr3_nt: TGTGCCAGCAGCTTGGTGGTCCGACAGGGGGGAAACACCATATATTTT
d_call: .; clone_size: once; j_call: TRBJ2-3; v_call: TRBV5-1; cdr3_aa: CASSLVELASTDTQYF; cdr3_nt: TGCGCCAGCAGCTTGGTGGAATTAGCTAGCACAGATACGCAGTATTTT
d_call: .; clone_size: once; j_call: TRBJ2-1; v_call: TRBV28; cdr3_aa: CASRRYNEQFF; cdr3_nt: TGTGCCAGCAGAAGATACAATGAGCAGTTCTTC
d_call: TRBD1; clone_size: .; j_call: TRBJ2-3; v_call: TRBV5-1; cdr3_aa: CASSSRTGGGGATQYF; cdr3_nt: TGCGCCAGCAGCTCCCGGACAGGGGGCGGAGGAGCTACGCAGTATTTT
d_call: .; clone_size: .; j_call: TRBJ1-1; v_call: TRBV28; cdr3_aa: CASSFRGVDTEAFF; cdr3_nt: TGTGCCAGCAGTTTTAGAGGGGTAGACACTGAAGCTTTCTTT
d_call: TRBD1; clone_size: .; j_call: TRBJ1-6; v_call: TRBV27; cdr3_aa: CASSLVGTVNSPLHF; cdr3_nt: TGTGCCAGCAGTTTAGTCGGGACAGTGAATTCACCCCTCCACTTT
d_call: .; clone_size: once; j_call: TRBJ2-6; v_call: TRBV3-1/TRBV3-2; cdr3_aa: CASSQGPSGANVLTF; cdr3_nt: TGTGCCAGCAGCCAAGGGCCCTCTGGGGCCAACGTCCTGACTTTC
d_call: .; clone_size: .; j_call: TRBJ2-7; v_call: TRBV19; cdr3_aa: CASSIGVAWDYEQYF; cdr3_nt: TGTGCCAGTAGTATAGGCGTCGCCTGGGACTACGAGCAGTACTTC
d_call: .; clone_size: .; j_call: TRBJ1-3; v_call: TRBV2; cdr3_aa: CASSDQGPGNTIYF; cdr3_nt: TGTGCCAGCAGTGATCAAGGGCCCGGAAACACCATATATTTT
d_call: TRBD2; clone_size: .; j_call: TRBJ2-1; v_call: TRBV28; cdr3_aa: CASKTGTRALDEQFF; cdr3_nt: TGTGCCAGCAAGACCGGGACTAGGGCTTTGGATGAGCAGTTCTTC
d_call: .; clone_size: .; j_call: TRBJ2-3; v_call: TRBV5-6; cdr3_aa: CASSLEPSTDTQYF; cdr3_nt: TGTGCCAGCAGCTTGGAACCGAGCACAGATACGCAGTATTTT
d_call: .; clone_size: .; j_call: TRBJ1-2; v_call: TRBV6-2/TRBV6-3; cdr3_aa: CASSSVGTFLGYTF; cdr3_nt: TGTGCCAGCAGTTCCGTGGGGACCTTTCTTGGCTACACCTTC
d_call: .; clone_size: .; j_call: TRBJ2-3; v_call: TRBV28; cdr3_aa: CASSFPPGVKGTDTQYF; cdr3_nt: TGTGCCAGCAGTTTTCCCCCCGGGGTGAAGGGCACAGATACGCAGTATTTT
d_call: .; clone_size: .; j_call: TRBJ1-2; v_call: TRBV28; cdr3_aa: CASSLSGRVSDGYTF; cdr3_nt: TGTGCCAGCAGTTTATCTGGAAGGGTCTCTGATGGCTACACCTTC
d_call: .; clone_size: once; j_call: TRBJ2-7; v_call: TRBV6-1; cdr3_aa: CASSEAPQWEQYF; cdr3_nt: TGTGCCAGCAGTGAAGCACCGCAGTGGGAGCAGTACTTC
d_call: .; clone_size: .; j_call: TRBJ1-1; v_call: TRBV7-2; cdr3_aa: CASSLVGHSEAFF; cdr3_nt: TGTGCCAGCAGCTTAGTGGGACACAGTGAAGCTTTCTTT
d_call: .; clone_size: .; j_call: TRBJ1-4; v_call: TRBV5-1; cdr3_aa: CASSSDPGGEKLFF; cdr3_nt: TGCGCCAGCAGCTCCGACCCCGGCGGCGAAAAACTGTTTTTT
d_call: .; clone_size: .; j_call: TRBJ1-1; v_call: TRBV7-3; cdr3_aa: CASSLRPNTEAFF; cdr3_nt: TGTGCCAGCAGCTTAAGGCCGAACACTGAAGCTTTCTTT
d_call: TRBD2; clone_size: .; j_call: TRBJ2-6; v_call: TRBV3-1/TRBV3-2; cdr3_aa: CASSPGTSGSSGANVLTF; cdr3_nt: TGTGCCAGCAGCCCCGGGACTAGCGGGAGTTCTGGGGCCAACGTCCTGACTTTC
d_call: .; clone_size: once; j_call: TRBJ2-7; v_call: TRBV28; cdr3_aa: CASSWVRPYEQYF; cdr3_nt: TGTGCCAGCAGTTGGGTCAGACCCTACGAGCAGTACTTC
d_call: TRBD1; clone_size: .; j_call: TRBJ1-6; v_call: TRBV5-5; cdr3_aa: CASSWRQGATGSPLHF; cdr3_nt: TGTGCCAGCAGCTGGAGGCAGGGGGCGACGGGTTCACCCCTCCACTTT
d_call: .; clone_size: .; j_call: TRBJ2-1; v_call: TRBV5-5; cdr3_aa: CASSLDRVSEQFF; cdr3_nt: TGTGCCAGCAGCTTGGACAGGGTGAGTGAGCAGTTCTTC
d_call: .; clone_size: .; j_call: TRBJ2-3; v_call: TRBV29-1; cdr3_aa: CSVVGNSQYF; cdr3_nt: TGCAGCGTTGTAGGCAACTCGCAGTATTTT
d_call: .; clone_size: .; j_call: TRBJ1-6; v_call: TRBV28; cdr3_aa: CASSYRVYNSALHF; cdr3_nt: TGTGCCAGCAGCTATCGGGTCTATAATTCAGCCCTCCACTTT
d_call: .; clone_size: once; j_call: TRBJ2-3; v_call: TRBV7-2; cdr3_aa: CASSLDGVDTQYF; cdr3_nt: TGTGCCAGCAGCTTAGACGGGGTAGATACGCAGTATTTT
d_call: .; clone_size: .; j_call: TRBJ1-6; v_call: TRBV6-5; cdr3_aa: CASSYITGNSPLHF; cdr3_nt: TGTGCCAGCAGTTACATAACCGGGAATTCACCCCTCCACTTT
d_call: .; clone_size: once; j_call: TRBJ2-3; v_call: TRBV18; cdr3_aa: CASSPLSDTQYF; cdr3_nt: TGTGCCAGCTCACCTTTATCAGATACGCAGTATTTT
d_call: TRBD1; clone_size: .; j_call: TRBJ1-1; v_call: TRBV5-5; cdr3_aa: CASSLWDRPNTEAFF; cdr3_nt: TGTGCCAGCAGCTTGTGGGACAGGCCGAACACTGAAGCTTTCTTT
d_call: .; clone_size: .; j_call: TRBJ2-4; v_call: TRBV12-2; cdr3_aa: CASRYPRRLAGDLAKNIQYF; cdr3_nt: TGTGCAAGTCGCTACCCCCGTCGACTAGCGGGGGACCTAGCCAAAAACATTCAGTACTTC
d_call: .; clone_size: .; j_call: TRBJ2-1; v_call: TRBV27; cdr3_aa: CASSTGLLSSYNEQFF; cdr3_nt: TGTGCCAGCAGTACGGGACTGTTGAGCTCCTACAATGAGCAGTTCTTC
d_call: TRBD1; clone_size: .; j_call: TRBJ1-1; v_call: TRBV5-7; cdr3_aa: CASSADRDGTEAFF; cdr3_nt: TGTGCCAGCAGCGCGGACAGGGACGGCACTGAAGCTTTCTTT
d_call: TRBD2; clone_size: few; j_call: TRBJ2-7; v_call: TRBV7-9; cdr3_aa: CASSLARLAGGSSYEQYF; cdr3_nt: TGTGCCAGCAGCTTAGCCCGACTAGCGGGAGGGAGCTCCTACGAGCAGTACTTC
d_call: TRBD2; clone_size: .; j_call: TRBJ2-1; v_call: TRBV9; cdr3_aa: CASSEGTSANFDNEQFF; cdr3_nt: TGTGCCAGCAGCGAAGGGACTAGCGCCAATTTCGACAATGAGCAGTTCTTC
d_call: TRBD1; clone_size: .; j_call: TRBJ1-5; v_call: TRBV7-2; cdr3_aa: CASSLSGTVGNQPQHF; cdr3_nt: TGTGCCAGCAGCTTATCCGGGACAGTGGGCAATCAGCCCCAGCATTTT
d_call: TRBD1; clone_size: .; j_call: TRBJ1-5; v_call: TRBV7-2; cdr3_aa: CASSLYGTGYSNQPQHF; cdr3_nt: TGTGCCAGCAGCTTATACGGGACAGGGTATAGCAATCAGCCCCAGCATTTT
d_call: TRBD1; clone_size: few; j_call: TRBJ1-6; v_call: TRBV5-1; cdr3_aa: CASRDDRGTSYNSPLHF; cdr3_nt: TGCGCCAGCAGGGACGACAGGGGAACCTCCTATAATTCACCCCTCCACTTT
d_call: .; clone_size: .; j_call: TRBJ2-7; v_call: TRBV7-2; cdr3_aa: CASSSRRRGEQYF; cdr3_nt: TGTGCCAGCAGCTCACGCCGTCGTGGGGAGCAGTACTTC
d_call: .; clone_size: .; j_call: TRBJ2-2; v_call: TRBV5-4; cdr3_aa: CASSLAREPGELFF; cdr3_nt: TGTGCCAGCAGCTTGGCCCGGGAGCCCGGGGAGCTGTTTTTT
d_call: TRBD2; clone_size: .; j_call: TRBJ2-7; v_call: TRBV20-1; cdr3_aa: CSASTGGSYEQYF; cdr3_nt: TGCAGTGCTAGTACGGGAGGGTCCTACGAGCAGTACTTC
d_call: .; clone_size: .; j_call: TRBJ1-1; v_call: TRBV10-3; cdr3_aa: CAISELNTGTEAFF; cdr3_nt: TGTGCCATCAGTGAGTTAAATACCGGGACAGAAGCTTTCTTT
d_call: .; clone_size: .; j_call: TRBJ1-1; v_call: TRBV6-5; cdr3_aa: CASWGGVRREAFF; cdr3_nt: TGTGCCAGCTGGGGGGGGGTCCGCCGTGAAGCTTTCTTT
d_call: .; clone_size: .; j_call: TRBJ2-7; v_call: TRBV11-2; cdr3_aa: CASSFTGTGEQYF; cdr3_nt: TGTGCCAGCAGCTTCACCGGGACGGGCGAGCAGTACTTC
d_call: TRBD2; clone_size: .; j_call: TRBJ2-1; v_call: TRBV27; cdr3_aa: CASSPRTSGHNEQFF; cdr3_nt: TGTGCCAGCAGTCCCCGGACTAGCGGACACAATGAGCAGTTCTTC
d_call: TRBD1; clone_size: .; j_call: TRBJ1-3; v_call: TRBV9; cdr3_aa: CASSVGRGLGNTIYF; cdr3_nt: TGTGCCAGCAGCGTAGGTAGGGGGCTCGGAAACACCATATATTTT
d_call: .; clone_size: .; j_call: TRBJ2-5; v_call: TRBV5-8; cdr3_aa: CASSSTESWGETQYF; cdr3_nt: TGTGCCAGCAGCTCCACAGAGTCCTGGGGAGAGACCCAGTACTTC
d_call: TRBD1; clone_size: .; j_call: TRBJ2-1; v_call: TRBV7-9; cdr3_aa: CASSPAGTVGGVQFF; cdr3_nt: TGTGCCAGCAGCCCCGCCGGGACAGTAGGAGGTGTGCAGTTCTTC
d_call: .; clone_size: .; j_call: TRBJ2-5; v_call: TRBV16; cdr3_aa: CASSQWQGRPEETQYF; cdr3_nt: TGTGCCAGCAGCCAATGGCAGGGGAGGCCCGAAGAGACCCAGTACTTC
d_call: .; clone_size: once; j_call: TRBJ2-3; v_call: TRBV25-1; cdr3_aa: CASSPARGLYRMADTQYF; cdr3_nt: TGTGCCAGCAGTCCGGCGCGGGGACTGTACAGGATGGCGGATACGCAGTATTTT
d_call: .; clone_size: .; j_call: TRBJ1-1; v_call: TRBV20-1; cdr3_aa: CSSHAGSF; cdr3_nt: TGCAGTTCCCACGCGGGTTCTTTT